The TCR beta chain described here comes from a study of memory CD4+ T cells and cytomegalovirus serostatus. Study outcomes and limitations: Each of approximately 73 CMV-associated TCRbeta sequences occurred in one to five individuals.

CDR1 and CDR2 from the germline V gene are SGDLS and YYNGEE. The CDR3 is 19 residues long. V lost 4 bases and J lost 0, with 20 bases in between. The sort gate was single viable CD3+CD4+CD8-CD45RO+ cells for memory CD4+ T cells. After thawing, CD4+ T cells were positively selected. Study processing details: After removing out-of-frame reads, around 2 million distinct TCRbeta sequences remained. This table comes from immunoSEQ multiplex PCR, and its TCRdb copy is limited to in-frame clones, with some not included. D and trimming come from the DNA, and the V and J calls and clone size come from that table. The sample yields about 56,000 clones, around three quarters seen once. Concerning this clone: Its antigen is not identified.

What was sequenced was memory CD4+ T cells from blood. The chain uses TRBV9 and TRBJ2-6; weak D call: TRBD2 (7 bases). The origin of this receptor is an adult in good health and CMV-seropositive. CDR3 residues: CASSPEGGERISGANVLTF. DNA for the CDR3: TGTGCCAGCAGCCCAGAGGGGGGGGAACGGATCTCTGGGGCCAACGTCCTGACTTTC.